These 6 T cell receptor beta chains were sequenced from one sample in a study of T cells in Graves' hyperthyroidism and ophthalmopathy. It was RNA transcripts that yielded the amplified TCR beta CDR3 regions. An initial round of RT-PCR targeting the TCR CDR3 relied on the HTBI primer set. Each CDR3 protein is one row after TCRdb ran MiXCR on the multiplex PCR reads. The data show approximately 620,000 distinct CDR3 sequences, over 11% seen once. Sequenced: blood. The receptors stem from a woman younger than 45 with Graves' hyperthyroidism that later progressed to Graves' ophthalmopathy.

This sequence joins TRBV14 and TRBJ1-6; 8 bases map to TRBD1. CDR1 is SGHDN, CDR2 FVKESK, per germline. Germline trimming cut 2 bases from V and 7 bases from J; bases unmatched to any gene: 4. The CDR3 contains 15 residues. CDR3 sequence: CASSQLRQGNSPLHF. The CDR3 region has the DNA TGTGCCAGCAGCCAATTAAGACAGGGGAATTCACCCCTCCACTTT.

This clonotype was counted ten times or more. CDR3 coding DNA: TGTGCCAGTAGTATAGAAACTGGGTATGGCTACACCTTC. Translation gives CASSIETGYGYTF. V is TRBV19 and J is TRBJ1-2; D uncertain. V gave up 0 bases and J gave up 5 bases, with 7 bases separating them. Germline V gene data show CDR1 as LNHDA and CDR2 as SQIVND (reference sequence). The CDR3 has 13 amino acids.

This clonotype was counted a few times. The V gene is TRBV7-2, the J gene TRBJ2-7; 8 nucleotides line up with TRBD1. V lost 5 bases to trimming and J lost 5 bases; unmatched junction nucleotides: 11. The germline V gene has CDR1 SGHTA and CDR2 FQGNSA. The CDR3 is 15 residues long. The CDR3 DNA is TGTGCCAGCAGCCCTACGTCAGGACAGGGTGACGAGCAGTACTTC. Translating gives CASSPTSGQGDEQYF.

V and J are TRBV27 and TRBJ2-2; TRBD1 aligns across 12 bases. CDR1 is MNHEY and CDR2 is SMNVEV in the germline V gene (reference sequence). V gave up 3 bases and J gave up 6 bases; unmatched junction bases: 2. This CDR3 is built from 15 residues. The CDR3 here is CASSFGTGGPGELFF. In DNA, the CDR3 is TGTGCCAGCAGTTTTGGGACAGGGGGCCCCGGGGAGCTGTTTTTT.

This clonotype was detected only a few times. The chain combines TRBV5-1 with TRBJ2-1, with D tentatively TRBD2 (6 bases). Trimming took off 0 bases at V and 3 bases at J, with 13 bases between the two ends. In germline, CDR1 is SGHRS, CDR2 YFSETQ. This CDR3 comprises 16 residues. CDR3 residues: CASSLDSGVGYNEQFF. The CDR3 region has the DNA TGCGCCAGCAGCTTGGATTCGGGAGTGGGCTACAATGAGCAGTTCTTC.

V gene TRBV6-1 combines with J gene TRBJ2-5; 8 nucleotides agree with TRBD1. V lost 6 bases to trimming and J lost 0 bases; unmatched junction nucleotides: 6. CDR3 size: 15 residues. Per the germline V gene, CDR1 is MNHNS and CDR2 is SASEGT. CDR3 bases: TGTGCCAGCAGGACAGGGGCCTTGTACCAAGAGACCCAGTACTTC. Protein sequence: CASRTGALYQETQYF.